The table lists the clone carrying this T cell receptor beta chain with many counts. The antigen remains undetermined. The data derive from a study of T cells in Graves' hyperthyroidism and ophthalmopathy. Study-wide findings and caveats: Peripheral blood also featured most of the thyroid clonotypes expanded above 0.001.

Trimming stripped 1 base from V and 2 bases from J, with 10 bases between. This CDR3 has 14 residues. Germline loops: CDR1 SGHRS, CDR2 YFSETQ. The source material, RNA transcripts, was used to amplify TCR beta CDR3 regions. HTBI primers were employed in a first-round RT-PCR of the TCR CDR3. MiXCR, applied by TCRdb to the multiplex PCR reads, yields one record per CDR3 protein. Seen here are about 560,000 distinct CDR3 sequences, 16% observed once, and the top ten hold around 18%. Graves' hyperthyroidism qualified as stable when ophthalmopathy did not progress within 18 months. Source material for PBMCs was 10 ml fresh peripheral blood.

The specimen was blood. The chain is built from TRBV5-1 and TRBJ2-7; TRBD2 might be the D (5 bases). The TCR comes from a woman in her late teens or twenties with Graves' hyperthyroidism. DNA for the CDR3: TGCGCCAGCAGCTTGTCGGAGGCAACCTACGAGCAGTACTTC. As protein: CASSLSEATYEQYF.